The 32 T cell receptor beta chains below were found in one sample sequenced in a study of CD8 T cells in ankylosing spondylitis. Each CDR3 protein gets one entry after TCRdb re-called the 5' RACE reads with MiXCR. Here the sample spans about 36,000 distinct CDR3 sequences, 4.5% to 6% being singletons. The sequencing input was blood, either unsorted or a sorted T cell fraction (not recorded which). The receptor source for this set is a male donor with ankylosing spondylitis or in good health (not recorded which).

This clonotype was observed at least ten times. This sequence joins TRBV6-1 and TRBJ1-2; no reliable D call. CDR1 is MNHNS and CDR2 is SASEGT in the germline V gene. Trimming cost V 6 bases and J 0 bases, with 11 bases left between them. CDR3 size: 14 residues. CDR3 protein: CASRPGMPNYGYTF. DNA for the CDR3: TGTGCCAGCAGACCGGGGATGCCTAACTATGGCTACACCTTC.

This clonotype was counted ten times or more. The rearrangement links TRBV21-1 to TRBJ2-7. TRBV21-1 is annotated as a pseudogene. The CDR3 consists of 11 residues. The CDR3 reads CASSSHQASYF. In DNA, the CDR3 is TGTGCCAGCAGCTCCCATCAGGCGAGTTACTTC.

This clonotype has just a few counts. V and J are TRBV6-2 or TRBV6-3 and TRBJ1-5; the match to TRBD1 covers 8 bases. In germline, CDR1 is MNHEY, CDR2 SVGEGT. The J segment lost 0 bases and the V segment lost 5 bases, leaving 12 bases of the junction unmatched. There are 18 residues in the CDR3. CDR3 DNA sequence: TGTGCCAGCAGTCCCCTGACAGGGGCCGGAGGTAGCAATCAGCCCCAGCATTTT. The encoded protein is CASSPLTGAGGSNQPQHF.

Turning to this clonotype: One end of the junction is discordant with germline, which a read error may explain. The chain has TRBV28 and TRBJ2-2; D is possibly TRBD2 (6 bases). The CDR3 consists of 16 residues. CDR1 MDHEN and CDR2 SYDVKM come from the germline V gene. CDR3: CASISTGPRSTGGLFF. CDR3 coding DNA: TGTGCCAGCATCTCGACGGGCCCGAGGTCCACCGGGGGGCTGTTTTTT.

This clonotype was seen repeatedly, ten times or more. The chain couples TRBV7-8 to TRBJ2-7; D uncertain. The CDR3 is 17 amino acids. Between the trimmed V and J ends, which lost 5 bases and 3 bases, there was a span of 23 bases. Germline V gives CDR1 SGHVS, CDR2 FQNEAQ. The CDR3: CASSIRRLRPAVYEQYF. CDR3 DNA sequence: TGTGCCAGCAGCATACGTCGTCTGCGCCCCGCCGTCTACGAGCAGTACTTC.

Judged by abundance, this clonotype is medium-sized. V usage is TRBV20-1 and J usage is TRBJ2-2; D gene unclear. Germline CDR1 is DFQATT and CDR2 is SNEGSKA (reference sequence). The CDR3 sequence is 14 residues long. The germline V and J ends were trimmed by 6 bases and 0 bases, with 11 bases remaining between them. CDR3 nucleotide sequence: TGCAGTGCAACTGACGTAACGAACACCGGGGAGCTGTTTTTT. The encoded protein is CSATDVTNTGELFF.

This clonotype has at least ten counts. The chain recombines TRBV5-1 with TRBJ2-1, with TRBD1 matching over 7 bases. The CDR3 totals 16 residues. V shed 4 bases and J 6 bases; nucleotides not matched to a gene: 13. Germline V gene data show CDR1 as SGHRS and CDR2 as YFSETQ. CDR3 in amino acids: CASSAATGLQGNEQFF. The CDR3 nucleotides are TGCGCCAGCAGCGCCGCGACAGGGCTTCAGGGCAATGAGCAGTTCTTC. The full variable domain, completed using reference TRBV5-1 and TRBJ2-1, is KAGVTQTPRYLIKTRGQQVTLSCSPISGHRSVSWYQQTPGQGLQFLFEYFSETQRNKGNFPGRFSGRQFSNSRSEMNVSTLELGDSALYLCASSAATGLQGNEQFFGPGTRLTVL.

This clonotype was seen many times. The V gene is TRBV7-8, the J gene TRBJ1-5; tentatively, D is TRBD1 (5 bases). The CDR3 extends over 16 amino acids. Germline lookup yields CDR1 SGHVS and CDR2 FQNEAQ. The V gene lost 0 bases and the J gene lost 7 bases, with 16 bases spanning the gap. The CDR3 protein is CASSLAVSGVGQPQHF. The CDR3, as DNA: TGTGCCAGCAGCTTAGCCGTTTCGGGGGTGGGACAGCCCCAGCATTTT.

This clonotype appeared many times. The chain uses TRBV20-1 and TRBJ1-2; 7 nucleotides align to TRBD1. The CDR3 covers 12 residues. Germline loops: CDR1 DFQATT, CDR2 SNEGSKA (reference sequence). Germline trimming cut 5 bases from V and 4 bases from J; bases unmatched to any gene: 4. CDR3 coding DNA: TGCAGTGCTGCAGGGGACAGCTATGGCTACACCTTC. This codes for CSAAGDSYGYTF.

This clonotype was picked up many times. This rearrangement joins TRBV5-5 to TRBJ1-2, with D perhaps matching TRBD1 (5 bases). Germline loops: CDR1 SGHKS, CDR2 YYEKEE (reference sequence). CDR3 length equals 16 residues. V lost 7 bases and J 4 bases, leaving 23 bases between the germline ends. The CDR3 coding sequence is TGTGCCAGCGCGAGGCGTTCAGGGCTTGATTTCTATGGCTACACCTTC. Translation: CASARRSGLDFYGYTF.

Many counts were recorded for this clonotype. J is TRBJ1-1 and V is TRBV2; 10 bases map to TRBD1. V trimming: 6 bases; J trimming: 10 bases; junction bases outside the gene matches: 5. Germline loops: CDR1 SNHLY, CDR2 FYNNEI. The CDR3 contains 12 residues. Here the CDR3 reads CASSQGQGVAFF. CDR3 bases: TGTGCCAGCAGCCAAGGACAGGGGGTAGCTTTCTTT.

At least ten counts were recorded for this clonotype. The chain has TRBV20-1 and TRBJ1-5; D might be TRBD1 (6 bases). V lost 3 bases and J 7 bases, leaving 19 bases between the germline ends. Germline values: CDR1 DFQATT, CDR2 SNEGSKA (reference sequence). This CDR3 region has 15 residues. As DNA, the CDR3 is TGCAGTGCTAGCCCACCGCGGGGGGCAGGGCAGCCCCAGCATTTT. Translating gives CSASPPRGAGQPQHF.

Ten or more counts support this clonotype. The rearrangement links TRBV18 to TRBJ2-1; TRBD1 is a possible D gene (6 bases). CDR3 length equals 16 residues. The germline gives CDR1 KGHSH, CDR2 LQKENI. V lost 3 bases to trimming and J lost 7 bases, with 19 bases between them. CDR3 nucleotide sequence: TGTGCCAGCTCACCCGATCGGGACATTTGGCGGAATGAGCAGTTCTTC. It codes for CASSPDRDIWRNEQFF.

This clonotype was seen at least ten times. The CDR3 protein is CASRGGLAVETQYF. In DNA form, the CDR3 reads TGTGCCAGCAGAGGGGGGCTAGCGGTAGAGACCCAGTACTTC. V is TRBV28 and J is TRBJ2-5; D possibly corresponds to TRBD2 (7 bases). CDR1 and CDR2 from the germline V gene are MDHEN and SYDVKM. The CDR3 extends over 14 amino acids. Trimming stripped 6 bases from V and 4 bases from J, with 15 bases between.

The table lists this clonotype with many counts. The gene calls are TRBV5-4 and TRBJ1-5, with TRBD1 identical over 10 bases. CDR1 is SGHNT and CDR2 is YYREEE in the germline V gene (reference sequence). The ends lost 4 bases at V and 5 bases at J; junction bases unmatched: 3. CDR3 size: 14 residues. The CDR3 bases are TGTGCCAGCAGCCCTGGGACAGGGGATCAGCCCCAGCATTTT. Translated: CASSPGTGDQPQHF. The entire variable domain, with the rest obtained from reference TRBV5-4 and TRBJ1-5, is as follows: ETGVTQSPTHLIKTRGQQVTLRCSSQSGHNTVSWYQQALGQGPQFIFQYYREEENGRGNFPPRFSGLQFPNYSSELNVNALELDDSALYLCASSPGTGDQPQHFGDGTRLSIL.

There are many counts of this clonotype. The J gene is TRBJ2-3, the V gene TRBV6-4; D unclear. V dropped 0 bases and J dropped 4 bases, with 5 bases sitting between them. Germline V lookup: CDR1 MRHNA, CDR2 SNTAGT. CDR3 length: 13 amino acids. CDR3 region: CASSDSLADTQYF. The CDR3, as DNA: TGTGCCAGCAGTGACTCCCTTGCAGATACGCAGTATTTT.

This clonotype was counted many times. CDR3 sequence reads: CATSRSVGETQYF. The CDR3 nucleotides are TGTGCCACCAGCAGATCAGTTGGAGAGACCCAGTACTTC. The chain recombines TRBV15 with TRBJ2-5; the D is unclear. CDR1 LNHNV and CDR2 YYDKDF come from the germline V gene (reference sequence). V was trimmed by 2 bases and J by 4 bases, leaving 8 bases between them. The CDR3 sequence is 13 residues long.

This clonotype was found many times. The chain carries TRBV29-1 and TRBJ1-2, with 9 bases aligning to TRBD1. The CDR3 length is 13 residues. V shed 3 bases and J 8 bases; nucleotides not matched to a gene: 7. Germline CDR1 SQVTM, CDR2 ANQGSEA. CDR3 sequence (DNA): TGCAGCGTTGACGAGGGACAGGGAGGCGGCTACACCTTC. Its translation: CSVDEGQGGGYTF.

There are many counts of this clonotype. The chain links TRBV2 to TRBJ2-1; TRBD1 is a possible D gene (6 bases). This CDR3 has 16 residues. CDR1 is SNHLY and CDR2 is FYNNEI in the germline V gene. V dropped 3 bases and J dropped 6 bases, with 18 bases sitting between them. CDR3 DNA: TGTGCCAGCAGTGACATACGCGGAAACAGGGTCAATGAGCAGTTCTTC. Residues: CASSDIRGNRVNEQFF.

This clonotype was detected ten times or more. The CDR3 spells CSLTSGVNTQYF. DNA for the CDR3: TGCAGTCTGACTAGCGGGGTTAATACGCAGTATTTT. The genes are TRBV20-1 and TRBJ2-3, with 11 bases lining up with TRBD2. This CDR3 is 12 amino acids long. Trimming removed 8 bases from V and 7 bases from J; junction bases left unmatched: 5. Looked up from germline, CDR1 is DFQATT and CDR2 is SNEGSKA (reference sequence).

This clonotype was seen at least ten times. CDR3 region: CASSGGRVGTEAFF. In DNA form, the CDR3 reads TGCGCCAGCAGTGGGGGCAGGGTGGGAACTGAAGCTTTCTTT. The chain joins TRBV5-1 to TRBJ1-1, with TRBD1 as a possible D gene (6 bases). The germline V gene has CDR1 SGHRS and CDR2 YFSETQ. V lost 5 bases and J 5 bases, leaving 16 bases between the germline ends. The CDR3 spans 14 residues. The variable domain in full, completed from reference TRBV5-1 and TRBJ1-1, reads KAGVTQTPRYLIKTRGQQVTLSCSPISGHRSVSWYQQTPGQGLQFLFEYFSETQRNKGNFPGRFSGRQFSNSRSEMNVSTLELGDSALYLCASSGGRVGTEAFFGQGTRLTVV.

This clonotype has a count of ten or more. The chain joins TRBV15 to TRBJ1-1; D gene ambiguous. CDR3 length: 14 amino acids. Between the trimmed V and J ends, which lost 1 base and 1 base, there was a span of 7 bases. CDR1 is LNHNV, CDR2 YYDKDF, per germline (reference sequence). The CDR3 DNA is TGTGCCACCAGCAGAGCACTTTGGAACACTGAAGCTTTCTTT. It codes for CATSRALWNTEAFF.

Ten or more counts support this clonotype. The chain has TRBV6-5 and TRBJ2-3; D remains ambiguous. Germline loops: CDR1 MNHEY, CDR2 SVGAGI. CDR3 size: 13 residues. V lost 2 bases to trimming and J lost 6 bases, with 9 bases between them. The CDR3 coding sequence is TGTGCCAGCAGTTACGGTTGGATGGATACGCAGTATTTT. Translating it yields CASSYGWMDTQYF.

The table lists this clonotype with many counts. This chain joins TRBV7-2 and TRBJ2-5, with D tentatively TRBD2 (7 bases). CDR3 length: 14 residues. CDR1 and CDR2 (germline): SGHTA, FQGNSA. V lost 2 bases and J 5 bases, leaving 12 bases between the germline ends. The CDR3 is CASSLRGASETQYF. The CDR3 DNA reads TGTGCCAGCAGCTTACGGGGGGCGTCTGAGACCCAGTACTTC.

The table lists this clonotype with many counts. This CDR3 is CASSFQRVNEQFF. The CDR3 DNA reads TGTGCCAGCAGCTTTCAGCGGGTCAATGAGCAGTTCTTC. The chain joins TRBV14 to TRBJ2-1, with D maybe TRBD2 (6 bases). Germline CDR1 is SGHDN and CDR2 is FVKESK. Trimming took 5 bases from V and 6 from J, leaving 11 bases between them. The CDR3 extends over 13 amino acids.

This clonotype was detected ten times or more. The gene calls are TRBV7-3 and TRBJ1-1; D remains unclear. From germline, CDR1 is SGHTA and CDR2 FQGTGA. V was shortened by 3 bases and J by 4 bases, with 9 bases between the two germline ends. The CDR3 extends over 13 amino acids. The CDR3 sequence: CASSLVRATEAFF. Here the CDR3 DNA reads TGTGCCAGCAGCTTGGTGAGGGCCACTGAAGCTTTCTTT. Based on the CDR3 plus reference TRBV7-3 and TRBJ1-1, the full variable domain is GAGVSQTPSNKVTEKGKYVELRCDPISGHTALYWYRQSLGQGPEFLIYFQGTGAADDSGLPNDRFFAVRPEGSVSTLKIQRTERGDSAVYLCASSLVRATEAFFGQGTRLTVV.

This clonotype came up many times. V usage is TRBV5-1 and J usage is TRBJ1-1; no clear D. Germline-derived CDR1 and CDR2 are SGHRS and YFSETQ. This CDR3 spans 13 amino acids. V was shortened by 4 bases and J by 6 bases, with 13 bases between the two germline ends. This CDR3 reads CASSNPANPEAFF. CDR3 bases: TGCGCCAGCAGCAACCCCGCGAATCCTGAAGCTTTCTTT.

The sample holds many counts of this clonotype. V and J are TRBV7-3 and TRBJ2-2, with D hard to call. The germline V and J ends were trimmed by 5 bases and 5 bases, with 9 bases remaining between them. Germline CDR1 and CDR2: SGHTA and FQGTGA. The CDR3 has 13 amino acids. The CDR3 DNA reads as TGTGCCAGCAGCACCTCTAGGACCGGGGAGCTGTTTTTT. Its translation is CASSTSRTGELFF.

This clonotype appeared many times. The J gene is TRBJ2-7, the V gene TRBV5-1; possible D gene TRBD1, 5 bases. Germline loops: CDR1 SGHRS, CDR2 YFSETQ. The CDR3 contains 12 residues. The ends were cut back, 2 bases at V and 3 bases at J, with 6 bases in the middle. CDR3 DNA: TGCGCCAGCAGCTTTCAGGGCTACGAGCAGTACTTC. Translating it yields CASSFQGYEQYF.

The table lists this clonotype with many counts. The chain combines TRBV27 with TRBJ1-5; weak D call: TRBD1 (5 bases). CDR1 is MNHEY, CDR2 SMNVEV, per germline (reference sequence). The V end was cut by 6 bases, the J end by 4 bases, with 7 bases between. The CDR3 totals 12 residues. CDR3 in amino acids: CASREGNQPQHF. In DNA form, the CDR3 reads TGTGCCAGCAGGGAGGGGAATCAGCCCCAGCATTTT.

This clonotype was seen ten or more times. The rearrangement links TRBV7-9 to TRBJ2-7, with TRBD2 matching over 9 bases. Trimming at V came to 3 bases and at J to 1 base, leaving 1 base not matched to a gene. The CDR3 has 14 amino acids. The V gene's germline CDR1 is SEHNR and CDR2 FQNEAQ (reference sequence). The chain's CDR3 is CASSFLAGSYEQYF. The CDR3 nucleotides are TGTGCCAGCAGCTTTCTAGCGGGATCCTACGAGCAGTACTTC.

This clonotype was counted many times. The CDR3 sequence is CASSYSALATGTNEKLFF. The CDR3 nucleotides read TGTGCCAGCAGTTACTCGGCCCTCGCGACAGGGACTAATGAAAAACTGTTTTTT. This chain uses TRBV6-5 with TRBJ1-4; 7 bases align to TRBD1. V dropped 0 bases and J dropped 2; count of bases not matched to a gene: 9. This CDR3 contains 18 residues. Germline values: CDR1 MNHEY, CDR2 SVGAGI.